These T cell receptor beta chains were read from a single sample in a study of T cell repertoires in cytomegalovirus infection. TCRdb re-analysed the reads in MiXCR, keeping a single row per CDR3 protein. The table has about 770,000 distinct CDR3 sequences, 25% to 35% seen once. Their antigens remain unidentified. Sequences were derived from cultured CD8+ T cells from PBMCs, sampled from culture after CMV antigen stimulation. These receptors were taken from a human donor in good health (CMV status not recorded). Some clones in this sample may be carry-over from other donors' samples. The CDR3 runs from the conserved cysteine through the conserved F or W.

v_gene,j_gene,CDR3aa
TRBV7-9,TRBJ1-2,CASTMVVGYTF
TRBV6-1,TRBJ1-1,CASSLTTGMVSGAFF
TRBV12-3/TRBV12-4,TRBJ2-2,CASSYLGAIGELFF
TRBV6-1,TRBJ1-4,CASSTLTGPNEKLFF
TRBV5-6,TRBJ2-5,CASSPGQPTGETQYF
TRBV7-9,TRBJ1-1,CASRKSKGATNTEAFF
TRBV12-3/TRBV12-4,TRBJ2-7,CASSSTWTGQTYEQYF
TRBV6-2/TRBV6-3,TRBJ2-3,CASSYVGQYTDTQYF
TRBV25-1,TRBJ2-7,CASSERGQAYEQYF
TRBV5-6,TRBJ2-7,CASSSYDEQYF